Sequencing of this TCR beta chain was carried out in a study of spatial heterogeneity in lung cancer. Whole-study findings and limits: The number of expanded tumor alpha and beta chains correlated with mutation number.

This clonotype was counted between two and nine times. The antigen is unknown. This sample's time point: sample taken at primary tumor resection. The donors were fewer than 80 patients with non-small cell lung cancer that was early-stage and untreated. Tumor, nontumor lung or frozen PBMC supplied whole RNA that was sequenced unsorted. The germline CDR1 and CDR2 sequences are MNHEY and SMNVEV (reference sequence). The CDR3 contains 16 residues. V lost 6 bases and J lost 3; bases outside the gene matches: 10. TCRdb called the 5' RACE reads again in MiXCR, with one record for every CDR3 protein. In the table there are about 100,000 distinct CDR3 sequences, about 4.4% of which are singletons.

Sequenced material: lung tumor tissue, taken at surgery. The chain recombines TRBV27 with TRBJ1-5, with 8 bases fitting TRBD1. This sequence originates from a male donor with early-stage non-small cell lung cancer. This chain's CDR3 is CASRKTGTGFNQPQHF. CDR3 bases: TGTGCCAGCAGGAAAACCGGGACAGGCTTCAATCAGCCCCAGCATTTT.